The next 9 T cell receptor beta chains were all read from a single sample in a study of a mutant IDH1 vaccine in newly diagnosed glioma. No antigen has been identified for these receptors. Profiled with immunoSEQ multiplex PCR; TCRdb holds only in-frame clones, not every one. The sample has some 60,000 clones; 87% are singletons. Stated time point: week 23, last vaccination. Each vaccine dose was 300 ug of mutant IDH1 20-mer peptide, with topical imiquimod. The sample was PBMCs, taken from a glioma patient whose treatment included an IDH1 peptide vaccine. These receptors all stem from a man aged 40-49 years with glioma.

The rearrangement links TRBV5-1 to TRBJ2-1, with D perhaps matching TRBD2 (5 bases). The germline V gene encodes CDR1 SGHRS and CDR2 YFSETQ. Trimming took off 4 bases at V and 15 bases at J, with 17 bases between the two ends. CDR3 length equals 12 residues. DNA of the CDR3: TGCGCCAGCAGCCCCGAAGGGAGTTTACGGTTCTTC. It yields the protein CASSPEGSLRFF.

The chain has TRBV5-1 and TRBJ2-6; tentatively, D is TRBD2 (7 bases). This CDR3 has 16 amino acids. Germline V CDR1 and CDR2: SGHRS, YFSETQ. Trimming took off 1 base at V and 6 bases at J, with 14 bases between the two ends. CDR3 in DNA: TGCGCCAGCAGCTTGATAGAGGGGGGGGAGGCCAACGTCCTGACTTTC. Its translation: CASSLIEGGEANVLTF.

This chain uses TRBV4-1 with TRBJ1-5; no firm D call. This CDR3 has 16 amino acids. V lost 1 base to trimming and J lost 1 base, with 11 bases between them. Germline values: CDR1 MGHRA, CDR2 YSYEKL. The CDR3 region has the DNA TGCGCCAGCAGCCAAGTTGCAGGATCCAGCAATCAGCCCCAGCATTTT. Its protein product is CASSQVAGSSNQPQHF.

The chain links TRBV18 to TRBJ1-3; tentatively, D is TRBD1 (5 bases). This CDR3 contains 13 residues. Germline CDR1 reads KGHSH; CDR2 reads LQKENI. Between the trimmed V and J ends, which lost 3 bases and 6 bases, there was a span of 9 bases. CDR3 in amino acids: CASSPGRENTIYF. Written as DNA, the CDR3 is TGTGCCAGCTCACCGGGGCGGGAAAACACCATATATTTT.

This clone was picked up one time. V is TRBV5-4 and J is TRBJ2-1, with D perhaps matching TRBD1 (5 bases). Germline V gene data show CDR1 as SGHNT and CDR2 as YYREEE (reference sequence). The CDR3 runs to 14 residues. V lost 0 bases and J 9 bases, leaving 13 bases between the germline ends. CDR3 in DNA: TGTGCCAGCAGCTTGGTGGCAGGGCAGGTTGAGCAGTTCTTC. It translates to CASSLVAGQVEQFF.

This clone was detected only a few times. The V gene is TRBV10-3, the J gene TRBJ2-5; D is perhaps TRBD2 (5 bases). The germline CDR1 and CDR2 sequences are ENHRY and SYGVKD. Deletions cut 4 bases from V and 4 bases from J, with 7 bases between. The CDR3 sequence is 12 residues long. The CDR3 region is CAISAAGETQYF. DNA for the CDR3: TGTGCCATCAGTGCTGCGGGAGAGACCCAGTACTTC.

This sequence joins TRBV19 and TRBJ2-1; 9 bases are shared with TRBD2. Losses at the gene ends were 8 bases for V and 3 bases for J; bases not matched to a gene: 5. The length of the CDR3 is 14 residues. Looked up from germline, CDR1 is LNHDA and CDR2 is SQIVND (reference sequence). In DNA form, the CDR3 reads TGTGCCAGTCATAGCGGGAGCGACTACAATGAGCAGTTCTTC. This codes for CASHSGSDYNEQFF.

This chain connects TRBV5-6 to TRBJ2-7; D possibly uses TRBD1 or TRBD2 (5 bases each). Germline CDR1 reads SGHDT; CDR2 reads YYEEEE. The CDR3 is 16 residues long. With 0 bases removed from V and 2 bases from J, the gap between germline ends came to 15 bases. The CDR3 loop reads CASSLAMGRATYEQYF. DNA of the CDR3: TGTGCCAGCAGCTTGGCCATGGGGCGGGCGACCTACGAGCAGTACTTC. Drawing the rest from reference TRBV5-6 and TRBJ2-7, the complete variable domain is DAGVTQSPTHLIKTRGQQVTLRCSPKSGHDTVSWYQQALGQGPQFIFQYYEEEERQRGNFPDRFSGHQFPNYSSELNVNALLLGDSALYLCASSLAMGRATYEQYFGPGTRLTVT.

The chain is built from TRBV10-3 and TRBJ2-7, with 8 positions matching TRBD1. The CDR3 extends over 18 amino acids. With V trimmed by 5 bases and J by 3 bases, 18 bases remained unmatched. Germline V gives CDR1 ENHRY, CDR2 SYGVKD. CDR3 residues: CAISHPADRGISNYEQYF. Written as DNA, the CDR3 is TGTGCCATCAGTCACCCCGCTGACAGGGGAATTTCAAACTACGAGCAGTACTTC.